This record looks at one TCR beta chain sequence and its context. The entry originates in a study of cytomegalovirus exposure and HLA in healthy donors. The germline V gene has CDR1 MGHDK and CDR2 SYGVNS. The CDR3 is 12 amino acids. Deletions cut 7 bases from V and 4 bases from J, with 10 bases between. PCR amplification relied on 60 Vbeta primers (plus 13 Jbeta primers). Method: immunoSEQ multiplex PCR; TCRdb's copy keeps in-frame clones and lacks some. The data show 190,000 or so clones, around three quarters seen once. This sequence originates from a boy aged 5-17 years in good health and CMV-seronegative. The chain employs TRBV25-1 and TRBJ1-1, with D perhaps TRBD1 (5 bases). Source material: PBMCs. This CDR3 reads CASKGQGTEAFF. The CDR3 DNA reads TGTGCCAGCAAAGGCCAGGGCACTGAAGCTTTCTTT.